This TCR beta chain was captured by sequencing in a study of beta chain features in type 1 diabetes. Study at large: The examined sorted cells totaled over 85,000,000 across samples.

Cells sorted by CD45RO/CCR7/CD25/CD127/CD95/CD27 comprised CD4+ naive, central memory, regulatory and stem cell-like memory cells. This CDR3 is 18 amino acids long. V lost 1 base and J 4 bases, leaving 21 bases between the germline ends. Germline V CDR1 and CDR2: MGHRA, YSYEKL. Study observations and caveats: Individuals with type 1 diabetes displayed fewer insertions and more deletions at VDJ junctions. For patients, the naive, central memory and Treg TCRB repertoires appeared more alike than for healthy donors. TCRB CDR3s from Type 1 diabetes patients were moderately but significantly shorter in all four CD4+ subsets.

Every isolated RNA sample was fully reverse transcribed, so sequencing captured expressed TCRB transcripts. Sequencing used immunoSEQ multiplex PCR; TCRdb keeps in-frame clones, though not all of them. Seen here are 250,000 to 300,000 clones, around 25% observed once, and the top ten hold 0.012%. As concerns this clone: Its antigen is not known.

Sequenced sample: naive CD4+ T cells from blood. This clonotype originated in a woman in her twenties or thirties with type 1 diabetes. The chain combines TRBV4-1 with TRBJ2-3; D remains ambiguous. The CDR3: CASSQGLMYGRVADTQYF. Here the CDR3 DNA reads TGCGCCAGCAGCCAAGGACTGATGTACGGCAGAGTCGCAGATACGCAGTATTTT.